Below, 16 T cell receptor beta chains from the same sample are listed, as sequenced in a study of blood T cell repertoires in COVID-19. Clones were read by immunoSEQ multiplex PCR, and TCRdb kept only the in-frame ones, dropping some. This sample carries about 200,000 clones, 80% to 90% of them seen once, and the ten largest clones take 3% to 4.5%. What was sequenced was PBMCs or T cells enriched from blood (not recorded which). The receptor source for this set is a woman in her thirties or forties with acute COVID-19.

The V gene is TRBV2, the J gene TRBJ2-7, with TRBD2 matching over 12 bases. Looked up from germline, CDR1 is SNHLY and CDR2 is FYNNEI. This CDR3 contains 14 residues. J lost 2 bases, V lost 4 bases, and 0 bases had no gene match. CDR3 in amino acids: CASSASGRAYEQYF. Here the CDR3 DNA reads TGTGCCAGCAGTGCTAGCGGGAGGGCCTACGAGCAGTACTTC.

The chain carries TRBV29-1 and TRBJ1-1, with D maybe TRBD1 (6 bases). The CDR3 has 13 amino acids. Germline V gene lookup returns CDR1 SQVTM and CDR2 ANQGSEA. With 4 bases removed from V and 0 bases from J, the gap between germline ends came to 9 bases. CDR3 bases: TGCAGCGTTGGCAGGGGCATGAACACTGAAGCTTTCTTT. Residues: CSVGRGMNTEAFF.

The rearrangement links TRBV28 to TRBJ2-5, with D possibly being TRBD1 (6 bases). The CDR3 consists of 15 residues. V lost 5 bases to trimming and J lost 2 bases, with 15 bases between them. Germline CDR1 is MDHEN and CDR2 is SYDVKM. CDR3 sequence (DNA): TGTGCCAGCAGTACGACAGGTCCCCCACAAGAGACCCAGTACTTC. Translating gives CASSTTGPPQETQYF.

The chain has TRBV27 and TRBJ2-1, with TRBD2 matching over 13 bases. The CDR3 length is 15 residues. The ends lost 7 bases at V and 5 bases at J; junction bases unmatched: 5. Germline values: CDR1 MNHEY, CDR2 SMNVEV (reference sequence). Here the CDR3 DNA reads TGTGCCAGCACCTTTGGGACTAGCGGGAACAATGAGCAGTTCTTC. Translated: CASTFGTSGNNEQFF.

The chain is built from TRBV5-6 and TRBJ2-3, with TRBD2 as a possible D gene (6 bases). V lost 1 base and J 4 bases, leaving 10 bases between the germline ends. Germline CDR1 SGHDT, CDR2 YYEEEE. There are 14 residues in the CDR3. CDR3 sequence reads: CASSLTSLADTQYF. CDR3 nucleotides: TGTGCCAGCAGCTTGACTAGCTTGGCAGATACGCAGTATTTT.

The gene calls are TRBV18 and TRBJ1-1; maybe TRBD1 (5 bases). V lost 3 bases and J 1 base, leaving 12 bases between the germline ends. CDR3 length equals 15 residues. Germline CDR1 KGHSH, CDR2 LQKENI. The CDR3 DNA reads TGTGCCAGCTCACCGGGGCAACAGACGAACACTGAAGCTTTCTTT. It specifies CASSPGQQTNTEAFF.

This chain connects TRBV28 to TRBJ2-7; tentative D call: TRBD2 (6 bases). The CDR3 is 14 amino acids. Trimming left V 6 bases short and J 6 bases short, with 18 bases between. Germline loops: CDR1 MDHEN, CDR2 SYDVKM. CDR3 bases: TGTGCCAGCAGGATTGGGAGGAACGTGGGCGAGCAGTACTTC. It is translated as CASRIGRNVGEQYF.

V is TRBV9 and J is TRBJ1-2; maybe TRBD1 (5 bases). Germline V lookup: CDR1 SGDLS, CDR2 YYNGEE. V was pared by 0 bases and J by 3 bases, with 12 bases between. The CDR3 consists of 15 residues. In DNA, the CDR3 is TGTGCCAGCAGCGTAGGGGTAGGGGTTGACTATGGCTACACCTTC. Its protein product is CASSVGVGVDYGYTF.

This clone was detected only once. DNA of the CDR3: TGTGCCAGCAAGGGGACAGGGGGCTCCTACGAGCAGTACTTC. Its protein is CASKGTGGSYEQYF. The chain links TRBV6-5 to TRBJ2-7, with TRBD1 identical over 11 bases. The junction had 2 bases not matched to a gene; V was cut back by 7 bases and J by 0 bases. The CDR3 has 14 amino acids. Germline V gene lookup returns CDR1 MNHEY and CDR2 SVGAGI.

The V gene is TRBV3-1 (or the pseudogene TRBV3-2), the J gene TRBJ2-1, with TRBD2 matching 9 bases. The V gene's germline CDR1 is LGHDT and CDR2 YNNKEL (reference sequence). Trimming cost V 1 base and J 5 bases; bases outside gene matches: 6. This CDR3 region has 16 residues. The DNA for the CDR3 is TGTGCCAGCAGCCAAGGGGGCGGGAGGGGGCACAATGAGCAGTTCTTC. It translates to CASSQGGGRGHNEQFF.

This clone has a handful of counts. The CDR3 DNA sequence: TGTGCCAGTAGGACTAGCGGGTCCAATGAGCAGTTCTTC. It is translated as CASRTSGSNEQFF. The chain has TRBV4-2 and TRBJ2-1; 11 nucleotides agree with TRBD2. The CDR3 covers 13 residues. V lost 9 bases to trimming and J lost 6 bases; unmatched junction nucleotides: 4. Germline CDR1 LGHNA, CDR2 YNFKEQ.

This clone was counted between two and nine times. The rearrangement links TRBV3-1 (or the pseudogene TRBV3-2) to TRBJ2-7, with 8 bases that match TRBD2. Trimming took 4 bases from V and 4 from J; bases not matched to a gene: 9. This CDR3 is built from 15 residues. Germline V gene sequence: CDR1 LGHDT, CDR2 YNNKEL (reference sequence). Here the CDR3 DNA reads TGTGCCAGCAGCCCCTTTAGCGGGAATACGTACGAGCAGTACTTC. It translates to CASSPFSGNTYEQYF.

The V gene is TRBV7-3, the J gene TRBJ2-2, with D possibly being TRBD2 (6 bases). Germline V lookup: CDR1 SGHTA, CDR2 FQGTGA. Trimming removed 5 bases at V and 0 bases at J, with 28 bases between. The CDR3 is 21 residues long. The CDR3 region is CASSPIPGAYWREANTGELFF. In nucleotides, the CDR3 is TGTGCCAGCAGCCCTATCCCCGGGGCATACTGGCGGGAAGCGAACACCGGGGAGCTGTTTTTT.

This chain uses TRBV28 with TRBJ2-1; 9 bases map to TRBD1. Germline V gene data show CDR1 as MDHEN and CDR2 as SYDVKM. This CDR3 region has 15 residues. Unmatched junction bases numbered 15, after V lost 5 bases and J lost 13 bases. CDR3 amino acids: CASSSPGQGNGSQFF. CDR3 nucleotides: TGTGCCAGCAGTAGCCCGGGACAGGGAAACGGTTCTCAGTTCTTC.

This rearrangement joins TRBV2 to TRBJ2-5; 10 bases fit TRBD2. The CDR3 consists of 17 residues. Germline-derived CDR1 and CDR2 are SNHLY and FYNNEI. Unmatched junction bases numbered 16, after V lost 7 bases and J lost 5 bases. CDR3 coding DNA: TGTGCCAGCATCAAAGGGGGGCTAGCGGGAGCCTGGGAGACCCAGTACTTC. The encoded protein is CASIKGGLAGAWETQYF. The full variable domain, its missing parts supplied by reference TRBV2 and TRBJ2-5, is EPEVTQTPSHQVTQMGQEVILRCVPISNHLYFYWYRQILGQKVEFLVSFYNNEISEKSEIFDDQFSVERPDGSNFTLKIRSTKLEDSAMYFCASIKGGLAGAWETQYFGPGTRLLVL.

The chain links TRBV4-2 to TRBJ1-2; D ambiguous. Germline V CDR1 and CDR2: LGHNA, YNFKEQ. V was shortened by 1 base and J by 2 bases, with 14 bases between the two germline ends. CDR3 length: 16 amino acids. In DNA, the CDR3 is TGTGCCAGCAGCCAAGTGAGTGGAGACGGGAACTATGGCTACACCTTC. It encodes CASSQVSGDGNYGYTF.